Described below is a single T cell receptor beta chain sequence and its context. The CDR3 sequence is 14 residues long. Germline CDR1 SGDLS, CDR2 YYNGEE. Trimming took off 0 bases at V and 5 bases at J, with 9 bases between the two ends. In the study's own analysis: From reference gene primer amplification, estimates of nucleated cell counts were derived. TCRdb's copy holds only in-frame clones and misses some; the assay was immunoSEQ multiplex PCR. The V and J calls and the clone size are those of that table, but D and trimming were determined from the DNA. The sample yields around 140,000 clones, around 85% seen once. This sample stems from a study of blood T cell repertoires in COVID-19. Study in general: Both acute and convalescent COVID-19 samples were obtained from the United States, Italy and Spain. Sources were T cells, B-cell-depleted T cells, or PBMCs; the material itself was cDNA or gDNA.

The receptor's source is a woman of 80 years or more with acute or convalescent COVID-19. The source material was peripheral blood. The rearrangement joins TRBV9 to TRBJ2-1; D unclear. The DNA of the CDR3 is TGTGCCAGCAGCGTAGTCTCTCTAGACAATGAGCAGTTCTTC. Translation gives CASSVVSLDNEQFF.